The clone carrying this T cell receptor beta chain was counted a single time. Its antigen is not known. This sample stems from a study of graft-versus-host responses after intestinal transplantation. Study overall: Anti-thymocyte globulin induction preceded approximately three years of tacrolimus and steroid maintenance in all recipients. Whole-study findings and limits: The marrow of recipients harbored GvH clones, and ileum or blood showed some of them first.

Sequencing used immunoSEQ multiplex PCR; TCRdb keeps in-frame clones, though not all of them. This sample has about 73,000 clones, with around 89% found just once. V dropped 1 base and J dropped 0 bases, with 12 bases sitting between them. CDR3 length: 16 amino acids. Germline CDR1 and CDR2: KGHSH and LQKENI. The receptor comes from a human donor who was the organ donor for an intestinal transplant. The source material was unstimulated CD8+ T cells sorted from spleen or lymph node cells, sampled before transplant. The gene calls are TRBV18 and TRBJ2-5; possible D gene TRBD2, 6 bases. This chain's CDR3 is CASSPRGAGHQETQYF. CDR3 nucleotide sequence: TGTGCCAGCTCACCACGAGGAGCGGGCCACCAAGAGACCCAGTACTTC. The full variable domain, its missing parts supplied by reference TRBV18 and TRBJ2-5, is NAGVMQNPRHLVRRRGQEARLRCSPMKGHSHVYWYRQLPEEGLKFMVYLQKENIIDESGMPKERFSAEFPKEGPSILRIQQVVRGDSAAYFCASSPRGAGHQETQYFGPGTRLLVL.